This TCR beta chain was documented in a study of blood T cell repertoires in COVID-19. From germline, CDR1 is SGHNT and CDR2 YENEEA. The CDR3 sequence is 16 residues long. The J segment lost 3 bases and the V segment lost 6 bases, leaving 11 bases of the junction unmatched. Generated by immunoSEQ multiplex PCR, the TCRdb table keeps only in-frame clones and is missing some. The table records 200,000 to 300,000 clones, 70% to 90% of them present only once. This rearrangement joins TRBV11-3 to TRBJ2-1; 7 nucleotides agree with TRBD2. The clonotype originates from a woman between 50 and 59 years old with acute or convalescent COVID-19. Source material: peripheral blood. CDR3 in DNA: TGTGCCAGCAGTAGTCACGAAGCGGGATTCTACAATGAGCAGTTCTTC. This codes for CASSSHEAGFYNEQFF.